This TCR beta chain appears in the sequencing data of a study of shared clonotypes between healthy human individuals. Study-wide results and limits: Represented genetic and exposure-history diversity was restricted by having few donors.

Turning to this clone: Its antigen is as yet unknown.

V was pared by 6 bases and J by 7 bases, with 7 bases between. Germline values: CDR1 MGHDK, CDR2 SYGVNS. CDR3 length: 12 amino acids. Produced via immunoSEQ multiplex PCR; TCRdb's table is partial and in-frame only. The table lists millions of clones, 85% to 95% of them singletons. The sequence derives from a man aged 18-30 years in good health. The chain uses TRBV25-1 and TRBJ1-6; D ambiguous. The sequencing sample was made of naive CD4+ T cells sorted from blood. The sample's subset: CD45RA+ positively selected. The CDR3 DNA follows: TGTGCCAGCAGATCAGAGAATTCACCCCTCCACTTT. Translating it yields CASRSENSPLHF.